The 28 T cell receptor beta chains given below trace back to one sample, sequenced in a study of blood T cells in healthy people across ages. Sample-barcoded 5' priming and a J-beta primer mix drove a second PCR of roughly 7 to 11 cycles. Each CDR3 protein gets one entry after TCRdb re-called the 5' RACE reads with MiXCR. The sample carries some 1.6 million distinct CDR3 sequences, almost 35% recorded once. Sequenced input: blood. The receptors here all came from a woman between 25 and 40 years old in good health.

This clonotype showed up just a few times. The chain joins TRBV7-8 to TRBJ2-2; D unresolved. Trimming pared 11 bases from V and 1 base from J, leaving 11 bases between. CDR1 is SGHVS and CDR2 is FQNEAQ in the germline V gene. This CDR3 is built from 13 residues. The CDR3 DNA sequence: TGTGCCTACTCTGAGGAGAACACCGGGGAGCTGTTTTTT. It codes for CAYSEENTGELFF.

The chain is built from TRBV27 and TRBJ2-7; no clear D. Germline CDR1 reads MNHEY; CDR2 reads SMNVEV (reference sequence). This CDR3 contains 14 residues. The V and J ends lost 5 bases and 2 bases respectively, with 13 bases between them. The CDR3 loop is CASSPGGPTYEQYF. CDR3 DNA sequence: TGTGCCAGCAGTCCGGGCGGCCCAACCTACGAGCAGTACTTC.

The chain uses TRBV5-6 and TRBJ2-1, with TRBD2 matching 7 bases. CDR1 SGHDT and CDR2 YYEEEE come from the germline V gene. After removal of 5 bases from V and 6 bases from J, the junction contained 8 bases not matched to a gene. The length of the CDR3 is 14 residues. CDR3 bases: TGTGCCAGCAGTCCCGACGGGGGGATCAATGAGCAGTTCTTC. As protein: CASSPDGGINEQFF. The full variable domain, completed using reference TRBV5-6 and TRBJ2-1, is DAGVTQSPTHLIKTRGQQVTLRCSPKSGHDTVSWYQQALGQGPQFIFQYYEEEERQRGNFPDRFSGHQFPNYSSELNVNALLLGDSALYLCASSPDGGINEQFFGPGTRLTVL.

This clonotype was counted between two and nine times. This chain connects TRBV6-5 to TRBJ1-2, with D hard to call. V was trimmed by 6 bases and J by 4 bases, leaving 12 bases between them. The CDR3 totals 13 residues. Germline V gene data show CDR1 as MNHEY and CDR2 as SVGAGI. The DNA of the CDR3 is TGTGCCAGCAGGAATCAACGATTCTATGGCTACACCTTC. Translation gives CASRNQRFYGYTF.

Ten or more counts support this clonotype. J is TRBJ2-1 and V is TRBV11-2, with D possibly being TRBD2 (6 bases). The CDR3 has 15 residues. Germline assignment: CDR1 SGHAT and CDR2 FQNNGV. The ends were cut back, 3 bases at V and 4 bases at J, with 13 bases in the middle. CDR3 DNA: TGTGCCAGCAGCTTTTTTTCTAGCGCTTACAATGAGCAGTTCTTC. The encoded protein is CASSFFSSAYNEQFF.

The rearrangement links TRBV3-1 to TRBJ1-1; D uncertain. Deletions cut 5 bases from V and 11 bases from J, with 15 bases between. The CDR3 extends over 12 amino acids. In germline, CDR1 is LGHDT, CDR2 YNNKEL (reference sequence). The CDR3 loop reads CASSKGRGGAFF. CDR3 DNA sequence: TGTGCCAGCAGCAAAGGCCGCGGCGGGGCTTTCTTT.

V and J are TRBV11-1 and TRBJ2-7, with 9 bases matching TRBD1. The CDR3 runs 16 residues. Per the germline V gene, CDR1 is SGHAT and CDR2 is FQDESV (reference sequence). V lost 5 bases and J lost 2; bases outside the gene matches: 10. CDR3 DNA: TGTGCCAGCAGCCCCGGGACAGGGAGGCCCCCCTACGAGCAGTACTTC. As protein: CASSPGTGRPPYEQYF.

This clonotype was seen a few times. The chain joins TRBV20-1 to TRBJ1-2; no clear D. Trimming removed 0 bases at V and 6 bases at J, with 14 bases between. This CDR3 is 14 amino acids long. Germline V gives CDR1 DFQATT, CDR2 SNEGSKA (reference sequence). The CDR3 is CSARDGSTADGYTF. In nucleotides, the CDR3 is TGCAGTGCTAGAGATGGATCCACAGCAGATGGCTACACCTTC.

This clonotype was counted only a few times. The genes are TRBV7-9 and TRBJ1-2; 8 positions match TRBD1. Unmatched junction bases numbered 10, after V lost 5 bases and J lost 2 bases. Germline values: CDR1 SEHNR, CDR2 FQNEAQ (reference sequence). The CDR3 sequence is 16 residues long. The CDR3 region has the DNA TGTGCCAGCAGCCCTGATGGGGCAGGGGGCAACTATGGCTACACCTTC. Its protein product is CASSPDGAGGNYGYTF. The full variable domain, its missing parts supplied by reference TRBV7-9 and TRBJ1-2, is DTGVSQNPRHKITKRGQNVTFRCDPISEHNRLYWYRQTLGQGPEFLTYFQNEAQLEKSRLLSDRFSAERPKGSFSTLEIQRTEQGDSAMYLCASSPDGAGGNYGYTFGSGTRLTVV.

This clonotype was detected once. The rearrangement links TRBV20-1 to TRBJ1-1; no clear D. Between the trimmed V and J ends, which lost 6 bases and 4 bases, there was a span of 15 bases. Germline V CDR1 and CDR2: DFQATT, SNEGSKA (reference sequence). CDR3 length equals 13 residues. The CDR3 region is CSASLGLSTEAFF. In nucleotides, the CDR3 is TGCAGTGCGTCTCTGGGGTTGAGCACTGAAGCTTTCTTT.

The chain recombines TRBV11-3 with TRBJ1-1; tentatively, D is TRBD1 (5 bases). Germline lookup yields CDR1 SGHNT and CDR2 YENEEA. The length of the CDR3 is 14 residues. Trimming took 5 bases from V and 4 from J, leaving 14 bases between them. This CDR3 is CASSKTWDVTEAFF. Written as DNA, the CDR3 is TGTGCCAGCAGCAAGACCTGGGACGTCACTGAAGCTTTCTTT. Together with reference TRBV11-3 and TRBJ1-1, the CDR3 gives the full variable domain: EAGVVQSPRYKIIEKKQPVAFWCNPISGHNTLYWYLQNLGQGPELLIRYENEEAVDDSQLPKDRFSAERLKGVDSTLKIQPAELGDSAVYLCASSKTWDVTEAFFGQGTRLTVV.

As regards this clonotype: At one boundary the junction diverges from the germline segment, which might be a read error. V gene TRBV27 combines with J gene TRBJ2-3, with TRBD2 matching over 13 bases. This CDR3 comprises 18 residues. The germline V gene has CDR1 MNHEY and CDR2 SMNVEV (reference sequence). CDR3 in DNA: TGTGCCAGCAGTGACCCGTTACTAGCGGGAGGGCCTACAGGTACGCAGTATTTT. It is translated as CASSDPLLAGGPTGTQYF.

This clonotype occurred many times. The V and J genes are TRBV7-8 and TRBJ2-1, with D perhaps given as TRBD1 or TRBD2 (5 bases each). Germline V gene data show CDR1 as SGHVS and CDR2 as FQNEAQ. CDR3 length: 14 amino acids. Trimming stripped 5 bases from V and 5 bases from J, with 13 bases between. CDR3 residues: CASSRDGANNEQFF. CDR3 sequence (DNA): TGTGCCAGCAGCCGGGACGGAGCGAACAATGAGCAGTTCTTC.

The rearrangement uses TRBV7-2 and TRBJ2-7; D unresolved. The CDR3 covers 13 residues. The ends were cut back, 2 bases at V and 2 bases at J, with 7 bases in the middle. Germline V lookup: CDR1 SGHTA, CDR2 FQGNSA. CDR3 loop: CASSLHTTYEQYF. For the CDR3, the DNA is TGTGCCAGCAGCTTACACACAACCTACGAGCAGTACTTC. The full variable domain, completed using reference TRBV7-2 and TRBJ2-7, is GAGVSQSPSNKVTEKGKDVELRCDPISGHTALYWYRQSLGQGLEFLIYFQGNSAPDKSGLPSDRFSAERTGGSVSTLTIQRTQQEDSAVYLCASSLHTTYEQYFGPGTRLTVT.

V usage is TRBV27 and J usage is TRBJ2-3; 10 bases line up with TRBD2. The CDR3 extends over 19 amino acids. Germline V gene lookup returns CDR1 MNHEY and CDR2 SMNVEV (reference sequence). With V trimmed by 7 bases and J by 2 bases, 18 bases remained unmatched. The DNA of the CDR3 is TGTGCCAGCACCCCCGGCGCGCTAGCGGGAGTGTTCATCACAGATACGCAGTATTTT. Translation gives CASTPGALAGVFITDTQYF.

The sample holds one count of this clonotype. The chain couples TRBV5-1 to TRBJ1-1, with 7 bases matching TRBD1. There are 15 residues in the CDR3. V shed 4 bases and J 5 bases; nucleotides not matched to a gene: 11. The germline CDR1 and CDR2 sequences are SGHRS and YFSETQ. CDR3 amino acids: CASSVMTGWDTEAFF. CDR3 sequence (DNA): TGCGCCAGCAGCGTAATGACAGGGTGGGATACTGAAGCTTTCTTT. Supplemented by reference TRBV5-1 and TRBJ1-1, the full variable domain reads KAGVTQTPRYLIKTRGQQVTLSCSPISGHRSVSWYQQTPGQGLQFLFEYFSETQRNKGNFPGRFSGRQFSNSRSEMNVSTLELGDSALYLCASSVMTGWDTEAFFGQGTRLTVV.

The V call is TRBV21-1, the J call TRBJ1-1; the listed D gene, TRBD1, was not tested against the DNA. TRBV21-1 is described as a pseudogene. This CDR3 comprises 15 residues. The CDR3 loop reads CASSKLGGGDTEAFF. The CDR3 DNA sequence: TGTGCCAGCAGCAAACTGGGGGGGGGTGACACTGAAGCTTTCTTT.

The chain employs TRBV5-1 and TRBJ2-1; TRBD2 aligns across 14 bases. This CDR3 region has 16 residues. With V trimmed by 4 bases and J by 5 bases, 5 bases remained unmatched. From germline, CDR1 is SGHRS and CDR2 YFSETQ. CDR3 sequence reads: CASSLTSGGVNNEQFF. The CDR3 DNA reads as TGCGCCAGCAGCCTGACTAGCGGGGGGGTCAACAATGAGCAGTTCTTC.

The rearrangement joins TRBV5-1 to TRBJ2-5; the match to TRBD2 covers 11 bases. Looked up from germline, CDR1 is SGHRS and CDR2 is YFSETQ. V was pared by 0 bases and J by 6 bases, with 4 bases of the junction left unmatched. The CDR3 extends over 15 amino acids. The CDR3, as DNA: TGCGCCAGCAGCTTGGAGGCTAGCGGGGGGCAGACCCAGTACTTC. It yields the protein CASSLEASGGQTQYF.

The chain has TRBV7-8 and TRBJ2-1; D might be TRBD1 (5 bases). The CDR3 totals 13 residues. Per the germline V gene, CDR1 is SGHVS and CDR2 is FQNEAQ. The germline V and J ends were trimmed by 4 bases and 6 bases, with 10 bases remaining between them. CDR3 sequence: CASSSAGSNEQFF. The CDR3 nucleotides are TGTGCCAGCAGCTCGGCAGGGTCCAATGAGCAGTTCTTC.

V usage is TRBV5-8 and J usage is TRBJ2-5; 8 bases line up with TRBD2. The CDR3 has 20 residues. Germline V lookup: CDR1 SGHTS, CDR2 YDEGEE. Germline trimming cut 0 bases from V and 2 bases from J; bases unmatched to any gene: 18. The CDR3 is CASSLVKTSGGWGLQETQYF. The CDR3 DNA sequence: TGTGCCAGCAGCTTGGTCAAAACTAGCGGAGGTTGGGGATTGCAAGAGACCCAGTACTTC. The whole variable domain, remainder taken from reference TRBV5-8 and TRBJ2-5, is EAGVTQSPTHLIKTRGQQATLRCSPISGHTSVYWYQQALGLGLQFLLWYDEGEERNRGNFPPRFSGRQFPNYSSELNVNALELEDSALYLCASSLVKTSGGWGLQETQYFGPGTRLLVL.

This clonotype was seen many times. The chain carries TRBV4-1 and TRBJ2-3; 7 bases line up with TRBD2. Germline trimming cut 1 base from V and 2 bases from J; bases unmatched to any gene: 6. The CDR3 covers 16 residues. Germline V CDR1 and CDR2: MGHRA, YSYEKL. CDR3 protein: CASSQGLADPTDTQYF. The CDR3 DNA is TGCGCCAGCAGCCAAGGGCTAGCGGACCCCACAGATACGCAGTATTTT.

This clonotype was seen a handful of times. This chain joins TRBV5-6 and TRBJ1-1, with a tentative D call TRBD1 (5 bases). Trimming removed 6 bases at V and 10 bases at J, with 25 bases between. Germline loops: CDR1 SGHDT, CDR2 YYEEEE. CDR3 length: 15 residues. The CDR3 spells CASNLRGALGEVAFF. CDR3 bases: TGTGCCAGCAACCTGAGAGGGGCCCTGGGTGAAGTAGCTTTCTTT. Looking up the rest from reference TRBV5-6 and TRBJ1-1 gives the full variable domain: DAGVTQSPTHLIKTRGQQVTLRCSPKSGHDTVSWYQQALGQGPQFIFQYYEEEERQRGNFPDRFSGHQFPNYSSELNVNALLLGDSALYLCASNLRGALGEVAFFGQGTRLTVV.

This clonotype appeared many times. The chain carries TRBV11-2 and TRBJ2-3; 10 nucleotides match TRBD2. V lost 6 bases, J lost 3 bases, and 9 bases stayed unmatched. The length of the CDR3 is 16 residues. Germline lookup yields CDR1 SGHAT and CDR2 FQNNGV. Here the CDR3 reads CASSQIAGGWTDTQYF. DNA of the CDR3: TGTGCCAGCAGTCAAATAGCGGGGGGATGGACAGATACGCAGTATTTT.

The rearrangement links TRBV12-3 or TRBV12-4 to TRBJ1-5; D possibly corresponds to TRBD1 (6 bases). Trimming removed 7 bases from V and 11 bases from J, with 21 bases in between. The CDR3 is 14 amino acids. CDR3 sequence (DNA): TGTGCCAGCAACCAGGGGCCGGTGGGTTACGCCCAGCATTTT. Protein sequence: CASNQGPVGYAQHF.

This clonotype was picked up many times. This sequence joins TRBV7-8 and TRBJ1-2, with a weak D call TRBD1 (6 bases). Germline CDR1 SGHVS, CDR2 FQNEAQ. This CDR3 region has 13 residues. Trimming stripped 5 bases from V and 2 bases from J, with 9 bases between. CDR3 DNA: TGTGCCAGCAGCCGTGACAGGAACTATGGCTACACCTTC. Residues: CASSRDRNYGYTF.

The chain joins TRBV20-1 to TRBJ2-7; 14 nucleotides match TRBD2. The CDR3 has 19 amino acids. The trim removed 5 bases at V and 10 bases at J, leaving 25 bases unmatched. Germline-derived CDR1 and CDR2 are DFQATT and SNEGSKA (reference sequence). As DNA, the CDR3 is TGCAGTGCTCGGACTAGCGGGAGGTCCGGCGTAATGGGAACCGACACCCAGTACTTC. Residues: CSARTSGRSGVMGTDTQYF.

This chain uses TRBV19 with TRBJ2-1; D remains unclear. The CDR3 runs to 12 residues. Trimming shortened V by 6 bases and J by 5 bases, and 8 bases separated the two germline ends. Germline CDR1 and CDR2: LNHDA and SQIVND (reference sequence). Here the CDR3 reads CASRGWDNEQFF. The CDR3 DNA is TGTGCCAGTAGAGGCTGGGACAATGAGCAGTTCTTC.